The clone carrying this TCR beta chain was observed a few times. As yet, its antigen is unknown. As the method for making TCR beta libraries, quantitative 5'-RACE with molecular barcodes was used. TCRdb reanalysed the 5' RACE reads using MiXCR and keeps one entry per CDR3 protein. The sample holds under 130,000 distinct CDR3 sequences, 20% to 30% seen once. The data were obtained in a study of CD8 T cells in ankylosing spondylitis. General study results and limits: Matched ankylosing spondylitis synovial fluid reportedly showed significant enrichment of disease-linked clones. Earlier literature documents some of the motif variants in reactive arthritis synovial fluid and blood. Characteristic, it appeared, of ankylosing spondylitis blood was a TCR beta motif of about eight highly homologous variants.

The TCR sequence derives from a male donor with ankylosing spondylitis. Sample: synovial fluid, either unsorted or a sorted T cell fraction (not recorded which).

As DNA, the CDR3 is TGTGCCTGGAGTGTAGGGGTGAGCACAGATACGCAGTATTTT. As protein: CAWSVGVSTDTQYF. The J gene is TRBJ2-3, the V gene TRBV30; a weak D match, TRBD1 (5 bases). This CDR3 has 14 amino acids. Per the germline V gene, CDR1 is GTSNPN and CDR2 is SVGIG (reference sequence). V gave up 0 bases and J gave up 0 bases, with 7 bases separating them.